This is a list of T cell receptor beta chains from one sample in a study of Graves' ophthalmopathy and Graves' hyperthyroidism. A single record per CDR3 protein comes from TCRdb applying MiXCR to the multiplex PCR reads. The sample holds about 390,000 distinct CDR3 sequences; about 15% are singletons and the top ten take 2% to 3%. Source material: peripheral blood. These receptors were collected from an adult woman with stable Graves' hyperthyroidism. Each CDR3 is given without its conserved first and last residue.

V	J	CDR3
TRBV18	TRBJ2-7	ASSPPGLAGALSYEQY
TRBV29-1	TRBJ2-5	SARPLAGEETQY
TRBV18	TRBJ1-1	ASSPSMGDTEAF
TRBV10-3	TRBJ1-5	AISERDRVLDQPQH
TRBV6-5	TRBJ2-7	ASSYHPGQPYEQY
TRBV7-2	TRBJ1-1	ASSLDSPIMNTEAF
TRBV12-3/TRBV12-4	TRBJ1-3	ASSLRGQSSGNTIY
TRBV6-1	TRBJ2-5	ATSDFDRGYETQY
TRBV27	TRBJ1-2	ASSTLSAVGYGYT
TRBV12-3/TRBV12-4	TRBJ2-7	ARNGTSGYIFYEQY
TRBV4-1	TRBJ2-7	ASSQEWGRGSSYEQY
TRBV12-3/TRBV12-4	TRBJ1-5	ASSCDSHSNQPQH
TRBV20-1	TRBJ1-2	SARDPGTGYT
TRBV5-1	TRBJ1-2	ASSLSENGDYGYT
TRBV20-1	TRBJ2-5	SARLRDFKETQY
TRBV10-3	TRBJ2-7	AISESRGEGEQY
TRBV27	TRBJ2-2	ASSSLAGGSNTGELF
TRBV5-1	TRBJ1-2	ASSLVGTDFDNYGYT
TRBV7-3	TRBJ2-7	ASSFLAGREQY
TRBV6-1	TRBJ2-7	ASSRGSAARGNYEQY
TRBV15	TRBJ1-2	ATRVGTGGYGYT
TRBV28	TRBJ2-7	ASTSTPSEQY
TRBV4-2	TRBJ2-5	ASSLVGGGGDTQY
TRBV4-1	TRBJ2-4	ASSRFSGTSGLLAKNIQY
TRBV7-2	TRBJ2-7	ASSLARDYDQY
TRBV28	TRBJ2-3	ASTVDRARDTQY
TRBV7-2	TRBJ1-1	ASSSRGAEAF
TRBV9	TRBJ2-6	ASSVMPSGANVLT
TRBV28	TRBJ1-1	ASSNHRGTEAF
TRBV12-3/TRBV12-4	TRBJ2-6	ASRLANSGANVLT
TRBV6-1	TRBJ2-7	ASSETLTRQGLRHEQY
TRBV20-1	TRBJ2-7	SARETSEWSYEQY
TRBV7-2	TRBJ2-7	ASSLGYRFAYEQY
TRBV5-1	TRBJ1-1	ASSFPGTAEAF
TRBV2	TRBJ2-7	ASSDTWVQY
TRBV28	TRBJ1-1	ASSRTGDTEAF
TRBV2	TRBJ2-7	ASSEGQRYYEQY
TRBV7-3	TRBJ2-5	ASSLQPGAWETQY
TRBV12-3/TRBV12-4	TRBJ2-2	ASSLSLAGPRGLF
TRBV6-1	TRBJ1-6	ASRTQGSLGSPLH
TRBV12-3/TRBV12-4	TRBJ1-2	ASSIGGAQTYGYT
TRBV15	TRBJ2-5	ATSRGRTGYAETQY
TRBV28	TRBJ2-7	ASSLARGEYRYEQY
TRBV14	TRBJ1-1	ASSQVDPNTEAF
TRBV12-3/TRBV12-4	TRBJ1-1	ASSPTGIYTEAF
TRBV12-3/TRBV12-4	TRBJ1-6	AGLGQGNSPLH
TRBV19	TRBJ1-3	ASSIGDSGNTIY
TRBV5-4	TRBJ1-2	ASSWTGGDGYT
TRBV2	TRBJ2-2	ASSEQGVNTGKLF
TRBV4-1	TRBJ2-5	ASSRRDRDQETQY
TRBV12-3/TRBV12-4	TRBJ1-2	ASSRAAPGGYT
TRBV2	TRBJ1-1	ASRRDRTSEAF
TRBV12-3/TRBV12-4	TRBJ1-3	ASSARTGKNTIY
TRBV3-1	TRBJ2-5	ASSQTSGQETQY